A single sample gave rise to the 8 T cell receptor beta chains below, sequenced in a study of cytotoxic CD8 clonotypes in ibrutinib-treated CLL. Some clones are missing from TCRdb's copy, which holds only in-frame ones; the method was immunoSEQ multiplex PCR. The sample holds approximately 350,000 clones, over 60% seen once. Material: PBMCs, obtained after 36 months of ibrutinib treatment. Receptor source: a human donor with chronic lymphocytic leukemia.

The chain employs TRBV27 and TRBJ2-5; 11 bases map to TRBD1. Germline trimming cut 7 bases from V and 9 bases from J; bases unmatched to any gene: 31. The CDR3 has 21 amino acids. The germline gives CDR1 MNHEY, CDR2 SMNVEV (reference sequence). The chain's CDR3 is CASILGDRGSCGPWLSQAQYF. CDR3 DNA sequence: TGTGCCAGCATCTTGGGGGACAGGGGGTCCTGCGGGCCTTGGCTTTCGCAGGCCCAGTACTTC.

The gene calls are TRBV7-2 and TRBJ2-1, with 9 bases aligning to TRBD2. The length of the CDR3 is 15 residues. Germline V lookup: CDR1 SGHTA, CDR2 FQGNSA. V shed 0 bases, J shed 4 bases, and the junction held 1 base outside the gene matches. CDR3: CASSLARGGYNEQFF. In DNA form, the CDR3 reads TGTGCCAGCAGCTTAGCGCGGGGGGGTTACAATGAGCAGTTCTTC.

This chain uses TRBV2 with TRBJ1-3; D is ambiguous. The germline CDR1 and CDR2 sequences are SNHLY and FYNNEI. The germline V and J ends were trimmed by 4 bases and 0 bases, with 13 bases remaining between them. This CDR3 comprises 16 residues. CDR3 sequence reads: CASSAATFFSGNTIYF. DNA of the CDR3: TGTGCCAGCAGTGCCGCTACATTTTTCTCTGGAAACACCATATATTTT.

This clone was found a few times. The rearrangement links TRBV5-5 to TRBJ1-1; possible D gene TRBD1, 6 bases. The V end was cut by 4 bases, the J end by 0 bases, with 16 bases between. The CDR3 has 16 amino acids. CDR1 SGHKS and CDR2 YYEKEE come from the germline V gene (reference sequence). CDR3 coding DNA: TGTGCCAGCAGCAACCCCCGCAGGGGCTTGAACACTGAAGCTTTCTTT. It translates to CASSNPRRGLNTEAFF.

The chain recombines TRBV5-5 with TRBJ1-5; 9 nucleotides line up with TRBD1. After removal of 2 bases from V and 9 bases from J, the junction contained 9 bases not matched to a gene. The CDR3 contains 15 residues. Germline V gives CDR1 SGHKS, CDR2 YYEKEE (reference sequence). The CDR3 spells CASSFGETGGGPQHF. The CDR3 DNA sequence: TGTGCCAGCAGCTTTGGCGAGACAGGGGGGGGGCCCCAGCATTTT.

The chain is built from TRBV27 and TRBJ2-1, with D maybe TRBD1 (7 bases). Trimming stripped 8 bases from V and 4 bases from J, with 12 bases between. The length of the CDR3 is 13 residues. Per the germline V gene, CDR1 is MNHEY and CDR2 is SMNVEV (reference sequence). CDR3 nucleotide sequence: TGTGCCAGCCGGGGGACAGCTTACAATGAGCAGTTCTTC. This gives the protein CASRGTAYNEQFF.

The sample holds one count of this clone. J is TRBJ1-2 and V is TRBV7-9, with D perhaps matching TRBD1 (5 bases). Trimming stripped 5 bases from V and 3 bases from J, with 19 bases between. The germline CDR1 and CDR2 sequences are SEHNR and FQNEAQ (reference sequence). The CDR3 is 16 amino acids. The CDR3 sequence is CASSRGTSGTDYGYTF. The CDR3 DNA sequence: TGTGCCAGCAGCCGCGGGACTTCGGGAACAGACTATGGCTACACCTTC.

The V and J genes are TRBV9 and TRBJ2-1, with TRBD2 matching over 8 bases. With V trimmed by 3 bases and J by 13 bases, 9 bases remained unmatched. CDR1 is SGDLS, CDR2 YYNGEE, per germline. This CDR3 comprises 13 residues. The CDR3 bases are TGTGCCAGCAGCGCCTATGTAGCGGGAACCCAGTTCTTC. Translation: CASSAYVAGTQFF.